One and the same sample provided the 24 T cell receptor beta chains below, sequenced in a study of CD8 T cells in Susac syndrome. After extraction with the RNeasy kit, roughly 0.5 to 1 ug of the RNA was reverse transcribed using random hexamers. TCRdb used MiXCR to reprocess the immunoSEQ multiplex PCR reads, holding one entry per CDR3 protein. Of about 180,000 distinct CDR3 sequences in the sample, 93% are singletons; the top ten hold roughly 0.098%. Sequencing used CD4+ T cells from PBMCs. The receptors derive from a human donor with multiple sclerosis.

J is TRBJ2-4 and V is TRBV12-3 or TRBV12-4; D remains ambiguous. Trimming removed 4 bases from V and 5 bases from J, with 9 bases in between. The CDR3 is made up of 13 amino acids. CDR3 in amino acids: CASSSDGQNIQYF. The CDR3 DNA is TGTGCCAGCAGTTCGGACGGACAAAACATTCAGTACTTC.

This clonotype came up a few times. The rearrangement uses TRBV5-1 and TRBJ1-2; tentative D call: TRBD1 (5 bases). Per the germline V gene, CDR1 is SGHRS and CDR2 is YFSETQ. Trimming took off 0 bases at V and 7 bases at J, with 10 bases between the two ends. The CDR3 is made up of 13 amino acids. This CDR3 reads CASSLEGASGYTF. CDR3 nucleotide sequence: TGCGCCAGCAGCTTGGAAGGGGCTAGTGGCTACACCTTC.

This rearrangement joins TRBV5-8 to TRBJ2-5; D call uncertain. Between the trimmed V and J ends, which lost 5 bases and 7 bases, there was a span of 15 bases. This CDR3 is 13 amino acids long. Germline lookup yields CDR1 SGHTS and CDR2 YDEGEE. CDR3 sequence reads: CASSLPPWGTQYF. DNA for the CDR3: TGTGCCAGCAGTCTTCCGCCCTGGGGGACCCAGTACTTC.

In this sample, this clonotype turned up a few times. V gene TRBV11-2 combines with J gene TRBJ2-1; D may be TRBD1 (6 bases). V dropped 5 bases and J dropped 3 bases, with 8 bases sitting between them. There are 13 residues in the CDR3. CDR1 and CDR2 (germline): SGHAT, FQNNGV. DNA of the CDR3: TGTGCCAGCAGCCAGGACAGCTACAATGAGCAGTTCTTC. It is translated as CASSQDSYNEQFF.

V is TRBV7-6 and J is TRBJ1-1, with TRBD1 as a possible D gene (6 bases). The CDR3 is 16 residues long. Germline V gene data show CDR1 as SGHVS and CDR2 as FNYEAQ. Trimming removed 1 base from V and 0 bases from J, with 12 bases in between. CDR3 in DNA: TGTGCCAGCAGCTTAGTACCCGGACAGATGAACACTGAAGCTTTCTTT. Its translation is CASSLVPGQMNTEAFF.

The chain carries TRBV18 and TRBJ2-5, with D perhaps TRBD1 (5 bases). This CDR3 comprises 15 residues. Germline CDR1 is KGHSH and CDR2 is LQKENI. Deletions cut 3 bases from V and 5 bases from J, with 16 bases between. The CDR3 sequence is CASSPLGHDGETQYF. CDR3 nucleotides: TGTGCCAGCTCACCCCTAGGACACGACGGCGAGACCCAGTACTTC.

The V gene is TRBV20-1, the J gene TRBJ2-3, with TRBD1 identical over 9 bases. CDR1 DFQATT and CDR2 SNEGSKA come from the germline V gene (reference sequence). The CDR3 is made up of 12 amino acids. The CDR3 nucleotides read TGCAGCAGCACAGGGGGCGCAGATACGCAGTATTTT. It codes for CSSTGGADTQYF.

The V and J genes are TRBV7-2 and TRBJ2-2, with a possible D match to TRBD2 (6 bases). Germline V gives CDR1 SGHTA, CDR2 FQGNSA. The CDR3 consists of 16 residues. Trimming stripped 1 base from V and 1 base from J, with 10 bases between. CDR3 bases: TGTGCCAGCAGCTTAGTTTTCGGGGGGAACACCGGGGAGCTGTTTTTT. Its protein product is CASSLVFGGNTGELFF. The variable domain in full, completed from reference TRBV7-2 and TRBJ2-2, reads GAGVSQSPSNKVTEKGKDVELRCDPISGHTALYWYRQSLGQGLEFLIYFQGNSAPDKSGLPSDRFSAERTGGSVSTLTIQRTQQEDSAVYLCASSLVFGGNTGELFFGEGSRLTVL.

The rearrangement uses TRBV7-9 and TRBJ1-2; D ambiguous. The CDR3 has 12 residues. Germline CDR1 SEHNR, CDR2 FQNEAQ (reference sequence). Trimming removed 6 bases at V and 4 bases at J, with 9 bases between. DNA for the CDR3: TGTGCCAGCAGTTCCCACTCCTATGGCTACACCTTC. It codes for CASSSHSYGYTF.

V is TRBV18 and J is TRBJ2-1; 7 bases are shared with TRBD2. Germline V lookup: CDR1 KGHSH, CDR2 LQKENI. Unmatched junction bases numbered 14, after V lost 4 bases and J lost 8 bases. The CDR3 totals 16 residues. This CDR3 reads CASSRPGGLQGHEQFF. CDR3 in DNA: TGTGCCAGCTCACGACCGGGGGGACTTCAAGGACATGAGCAGTTCTTC.

Here the CDR3 reads CASSPKTKNTGELFF. The CDR3 DNA is TGTGCCAGCTCACCCAAGACCAAGAACACCGGGGAGCTGTTTTTT. The rearrangement uses TRBV18 and TRBJ2-2; D ambiguous. This CDR3 region has 15 residues. Trimming removed 3 bases at V and 1 base at J, with 9 bases between. Germline V gene data show CDR1 as KGHSH and CDR2 as LQKENI. Full variable domain (outside the CDR3, taken from reference TRBV18 and TRBJ2-2): NAGVMQNPRHLVRRRGQEARLRCSPMKGHSHVYWYRQLPEEGLKFMVYLQKENIIDESGMPKERFSAEFPKEGPSILRIQQVVRGDSAAYFCASSPKTKNTGELFFGEGSRLTVL.

This chain links TRBV27 with TRBJ1-1; 7 bases match TRBD1. The CDR3 loop spans 15 amino acids. The junction had 11 bases not matched to a gene; V was cut back by 3 bases and J by 7 bases. In germline, CDR1 is MNHEY, CDR2 SMNVEV (reference sequence). The CDR3 loop reads CASSFRPGQPYEAFF. The DNA for the CDR3 is TGTGCCAGCAGTTTCCGTCCGGGACAGCCCTATGAAGCTTTCTTT.

This clonotype was detected only once. V usage is TRBV12-3 or TRBV12-4 and J usage is TRBJ1-1, with D uncertain. This CDR3 has 13 residues. Deletions cut 5 bases from V and 4 bases from J, with 11 bases between. CDR3 protein: CASSMQIRTEAFF. CDR3 in DNA: TGTGCCAGCAGTATGCAAATTCGCACTGAAGCTTTCTTT.

The rearrangement uses TRBV3-1 and TRBJ1-2; D possibly corresponds to TRBD1 (6 bases). V lost 0 bases, J lost 7 bases, and 9 bases lay in between. This CDR3 is built from 13 residues. Germline V gives CDR1 LGHDT, CDR2 YNNKEL (reference sequence). CDR3 bases: TGTGCCAGCAGCCAAGATCGGGGGGCTGGCTACACCTTC. Its translation: CASSQDRGAGYTF.

This chain uses TRBV12-3 or TRBV12-4 with TRBJ1-2; D remains unclear. The CDR3 is 14 amino acids. With 2 bases removed from V and 4 bases from J, the gap between germline ends came to 11 bases. This chain's CDR3 is CASSLSGNIYGYTF. CDR3 sequence (DNA): TGTGCCAGCAGTTTATCGGGGAACATCTATGGCTACACCTTC.

The chain has TRBV5-4 and TRBJ1-2, with D maybe TRBD1 (5 bases). Looked up from germline, CDR1 is SGHNT and CDR2 is YYREEE (reference sequence). The ends were cut back, 2 bases at V and 4 bases at J, with 9 bases in the middle. CDR3 length equals 13 residues. The chain's CDR3 is CASSFDSGYGYTF. The CDR3 nucleotides are TGTGCCAGCAGCTTTGACAGTGGCTATGGCTACACCTTC. Full variable domain (remainder filled in from reference TRBV5-4 and TRBJ1-2): ETGVTQSPTHLIKTRGQQVTLRCSSQSGHNTVSWYQQALGQGPQFIFQYYREEENGRGNFPPRFSGLQFPNYSSELNVNALELDDSALYLCASSFDSGYGYTFGSGTRLTVV.

The table lists this clonotype with a few counts. The rearrangement joins TRBV7-8 to TRBJ2-5; TRBD2 matches at 7 bases. The CDR3 contains 15 residues. V dropped 5 bases and J dropped 5; count of bases not matched to a gene: 11. Germline V lookup: CDR1 SGHVS, CDR2 FQNEAQ. As DNA, the CDR3 is TGTGCCAGCAGCACCCGACTAGCCGGGGGGGAGACCCAGTACTTC. This encodes CASSTRLAGGETQYF.

This chain links TRBV6-1 with TRBJ2-6, with 7 bases matching TRBD1. The V segment lost 7 bases and the J segment 0 bases; nucleotides outside the gene matches: 9. Germline CDR1 and CDR2: MNHNS and SASEGT. The CDR3 length is 17 residues. The CDR3: CASNKGGDSSGANVLTF. The CDR3 DNA sequence: TGTGCCAGCAACAAAGGGGGCGATAGCTCTGGGGCCAACGTCCTGACTTTC.

The gene calls are TRBV7-9 and TRBJ1-2, with no clear D. Germline V gives CDR1 SEHNR, CDR2 FQNEAQ (reference sequence). The CDR3 is 12 amino acids. V was shortened by 4 bases and J by 5 bases, with 8 bases between the two germline ends. The CDR3 nucleotides read TGTGCCAGCAGCTACGACGATTATGGCTACACCTTC. It is translated as CASSYDDYGYTF.

This clonotype was detected only once. The J gene is TRBJ2-3, the V gene TRBV20-1, with D possibly TRBD1 on 5 matching bases. Germline CDR1 reads DFQATT; CDR2 reads SNEGSKA (reference sequence). The CDR3 length is 15 residues. The ends were cut back, 6 bases at V and 2 bases at J, with 18 bases in the middle. CDR3 residues: CSALGEGWNTDTQYF. Written as DNA, the CDR3 is TGCAGTGCCCTAGGGGAAGGATGGAACACAGATACGCAGTATTTT.

J is TRBJ2-2 and V is TRBV7-9; 7 bases map to TRBD2. The V gene's germline CDR1 is SEHNR and CDR2 FQNEAQ (reference sequence). Trimming at V came to 1 base and at J to 2 bases, leaving 4 bases not matched to a gene. The CDR3 runs to 16 residues. The CDR3 DNA is TGTGCCAGCAGCTTAGACGTAGCGGGTAACACCGGGGAGCTGTTTTTT. It codes for CASSLDVAGNTGELFF.

The chain uses TRBV12-5 and TRBJ1-2; 8 bases are shared with TRBD1. Germline V gene lookup returns CDR1 LGHNT and CDR2 FRNRAP. With V trimmed by 7 bases and J by 0 bases, 4 bases remained unmatched. This CDR3 is built from 14 residues. CDR3 protein: CASVADRANYGYTF. The DNA for the CDR3 is TGTGCTAGTGTTGCGGACAGGGCTAACTATGGCTACACCTTC. Filled out from reference TRBV12-5 and TRBJ1-2, the complete variable domain reads DARVTQTPRHKVTEMGQEVTMRCQPILGHNTVFWYRQTMMQGLELLAYFRNRAPLDDSGMPKDRFSAEMPDATLATLKIQPSEPRDSAVYFCASVADRANYGYTFGSGTRLTVV.

The CDR3 region has the DNA TGCAGTGCAAGTAGGGTAGCGGGAGGTTTAGTCAGGACAGATACGCAGTATTTT. It encodes CSASRVAGGLVRTDTQYF. The chain combines TRBV20-1 with TRBJ2-3, with 10 bases aligning to TRBD2. This CDR3 comprises 18 residues. Trimming removed 6 bases from V and 3 bases from J; junction bases left unmatched: 18. The germline V gene encodes CDR1 DFQATT and CDR2 SNEGSKA (reference sequence).

The V gene is TRBV2, the J gene TRBJ2-5; 10 nucleotides agree with TRBD2. CDR3 length equals 15 residues. The germline gives CDR1 SNHLY, CDR2 FYNNEI. Trimming removed 6 bases from V and 2 bases from J; junction bases left unmatched: 6. The CDR3 DNA is TGTGCCAGCAGGCATTGGACTAGCGGACAAGAGACCCAGTACTTC. This codes for CASRHWTSGQETQYF.